This TCR beta chain was observed in a study of blood T cell repertoires in COVID-19. Study overall: The United States, Italy and Spain provided the acute and convalescent COVID-19 samples.

CDR1 and CDR2 (germline): LNHDA, SQIVND (reference sequence). V lost 6 bases, J lost 4 bases, and 8 bases stayed unmatched. This CDR3 is built from 14 residues. In the authors' methods: Amplification with reference gene primers provided the estimates of nucleated cell counts. Produced via immunoSEQ multiplex PCR; TCRdb's table is partial and in-frame only. Clone size and the V and J calls come from that table; the DNA yielded D and trimming. The sample shows under 150,000 clones, more than 75% of them seen only once. The source material was peripheral blood. This clonotype originated in a man aged 60-69 years with COVID-19, enrolled during active disease. The chain joins TRBV19 to TRBJ1-2; 7 nucleotides agree with TRBD1. The CDR3 region has the DNA TGTGCCAGTAGCCGTTACCGGGACAGCTATGGCTACACCTTC. It yields the protein CASSRYRDSYGYTF.